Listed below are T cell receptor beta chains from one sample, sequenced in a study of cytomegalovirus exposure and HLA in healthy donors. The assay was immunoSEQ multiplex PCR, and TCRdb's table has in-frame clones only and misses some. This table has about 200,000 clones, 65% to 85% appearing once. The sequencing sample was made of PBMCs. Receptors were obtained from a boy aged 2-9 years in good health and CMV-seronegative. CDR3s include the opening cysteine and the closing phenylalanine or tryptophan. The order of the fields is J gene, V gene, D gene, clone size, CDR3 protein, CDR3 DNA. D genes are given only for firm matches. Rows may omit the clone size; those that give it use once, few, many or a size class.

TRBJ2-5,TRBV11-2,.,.,CASSLDPGSGETQYF,TGTGCCAGCAGCTTAGATCCGGGATCAGGCGAGACCCAGTACTTC
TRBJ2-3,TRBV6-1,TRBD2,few,CASSASTSGSTDTQYF,TGTGCCAGCAGTGCGTCGACTAGCGGGAGTACAGATACGCAGTATTTT
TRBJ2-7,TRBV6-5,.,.,CASSYYGLSDYEQYF,TGTGCCAGCAGTTACTACGGACTGTCAGACTACGAGCAGTACTTC
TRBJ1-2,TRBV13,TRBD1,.,CASSPRQGTGYTF,TGTGCCAGCAGCCCGCGACAGGGAACTGGCTACACCTTC
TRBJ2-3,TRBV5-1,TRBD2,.,CASSKGTSRAADTQYF,TGCGCCAGCAGCAAAGGGACTAGCAGAGCGGCAGATACGCAGTATTTT
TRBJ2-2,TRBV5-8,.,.,CASSSRTWDTGELFF,TGTGCCAGCAGCTCCCGGACTTGGGACACCGGGGAGCTGTTTTTT
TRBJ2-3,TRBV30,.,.,CAWRYPLNWRGTLSPDTQYF,TGTGCCTGGAGATACCCCCTAAATTGGCGGGGCACTCTATCACCAGATACGCAGTATTTT
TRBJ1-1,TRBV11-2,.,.,CASSLVAGTNTEAFF,TGTGCCAGCAGCTTAGTAGCGGGGACGAACACTGAAGCTTTCTTT
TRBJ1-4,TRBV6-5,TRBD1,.,CASSYRGTVGEKLFF,TGTGCCAGCAGCTACAGGGGGACAGTGGGTGAAAAACTGTTTTTT
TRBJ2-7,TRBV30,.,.,CASGSRIDEQYF,TGTGCGTCGGGTTCTAGAATCGACGAGCAGTACTTC
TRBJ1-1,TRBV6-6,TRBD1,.,CASSRDRGIAEAFF,TGTGCCAGCAGTAGGGACAGGGGAATCGCTGAAGCTTTCTTT
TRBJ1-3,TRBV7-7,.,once,CASSLSTEAGNTIYF,TGTGCTAGCAGCTTATCGACAGAGGCTGGAAACACCATATATTTT
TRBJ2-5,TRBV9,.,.,CARRGGTEQYQETQYF,TGTGCCAGACGAGGGGGGACAGAACAGTACCAAGAGACCCAGTACTTC
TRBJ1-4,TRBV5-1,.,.,CASSSRPGHLNEKLFF,TGCGCCAGCAGCTCTCGCCCGGGACACCTAAATGAAAAACTGTTTTTT
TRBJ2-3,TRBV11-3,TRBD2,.,CASSLEGTTTDTQYF,TGTGCCAGCAGCTTAGAAGGGACTACTACAGATACGCAGTATTTT
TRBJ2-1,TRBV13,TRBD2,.,CASSSSGESSYNEQFF,TGTGCCAGCAGCTCTAGCGGGGAGAGCTCCTACAATGAGCAGTTCTTC
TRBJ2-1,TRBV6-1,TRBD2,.,CASSPPGLAYNEQFF,TGTGCCAGCAGTCCCCCGGGACTAGCCTACAATGAGCAGTTCTTC
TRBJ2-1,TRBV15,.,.,CATSRGFGGNEQFF,TGTGCCACCAGCAGAGGGTTTGGCGGCAATGAGCAGTTCTTC
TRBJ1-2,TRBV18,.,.,CASSPLQGPANYGYTF,TGTGCCAGCTCACCGCTACAGGGACCAGCTAACTATGGCTACACCTTC
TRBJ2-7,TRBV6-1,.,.,CASMNRGYEQYF,TGTGCCAGCATGAACCGGGGGTACGAGCAGTACTTC
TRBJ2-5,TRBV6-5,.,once,CASSYSLGGETQYF,TGTGCCAGCAGTTACTCCCTTGGCGGAGAGACCCAGTACTTC
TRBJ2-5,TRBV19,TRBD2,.,CASKPGLAAQETQYF,TGTGCCAGCAAGCCTGGACTAGCGGCTCAAGAGACCCAGTACTTC
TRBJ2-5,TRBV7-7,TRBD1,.,CASSRGQQETQYF,TGTGCTAGCAGCCGGGGACAGCAAGAGACCCAGTACTTC
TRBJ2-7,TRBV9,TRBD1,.,CASSVDPDRGQYEQYF,TGTGCCAGCAGCGTAGATCCGGACAGGGGGCAATACGAGCAGTACTTC
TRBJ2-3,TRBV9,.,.,CASSRGAGSTDTQYF,TGTGCCAGCAGCCGGGGGGCAGGCAGCACAGATACGCAGTATTTT
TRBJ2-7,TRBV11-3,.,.,CASSLGDSYEQYF,TGTGCCAGCAGCTTAGGTGACAGCTACGAGCAGTACTTC
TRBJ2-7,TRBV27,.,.,CASSLTSPSYEQYF,TGTGCCAGCAGTTTAACATCACCCTCCTACGAGCAGTACTTC
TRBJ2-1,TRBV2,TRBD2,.,CASKPAGGTNEQFF,TGTGCCAGCAAACCGGCGGGAGGTACGAATGAGCAGTTCTTC
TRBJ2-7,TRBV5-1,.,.,CASKYIPSYEQYF,TGCGCCAGCAAATATATCCCTTCCTACGAGCAGTACTTC
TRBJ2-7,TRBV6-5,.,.,CASSINSGYEQYF,TGTGCCAGCAGTATAAATTCCGGTTACGAGCAGTACTTC
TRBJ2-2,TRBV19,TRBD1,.,CASSIGQGIYTGELFF,TGTGCCAGTAGTATAGGACAGGGAATCTACACCGGGGAGCTGTTTTTT
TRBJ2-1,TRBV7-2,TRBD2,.,CASSLSGGLEQFF,TGTGCCAGCAGCCTAAGCGGGGGGCTGGAGCAGTTCTTC
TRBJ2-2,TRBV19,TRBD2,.,CASSPTSGGAIGELFF,TGTGCCAGTAGTCCTACTAGCGGGGGGGCCATCGGGGAGCTGTTTTTT
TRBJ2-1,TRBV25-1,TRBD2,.,CASSELKVAGDNEQFF,TGTGCCAGCAGTGAATTGAAGGTAGCGGGAGACAATGAGCAGTTCTTC
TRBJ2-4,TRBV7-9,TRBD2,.,CASSRGLAGASQYF,TGTGCCAGCAGCAGGGGACTAGCGGGAGCATCTCAGTACTTC